This T cell receptor (beta chain) originates from a study of cytomegalovirus exposure and HLA in healthy donors. The V and J ends lost 6 bases and 12 bases respectively, with 15 bases between them. The CDR3 consists of 11 residues. In germline, CDR1 is DFQATT, CDR2 SNEGSKA (reference sequence). PCR employed 60 Vbeta and 13 Jbeta primers. Assay used: immunoSEQ multiplex PCR; TCRdb lists only in-frame clones, some missing. The table has 200,000 to 250,000 clones, roughly 85% seen once. This clonotype was obtained from a man between 18 and 35 years old in good health and CMV-seronegative. This chain uses TRBV20-1 with TRBJ2-1; D gene unclear. The sample was PBMCs. CDR3 in amino acids: CSAPEPGGQFF. The CDR3 nucleotides read TGCAGTGCCCCTGAACCCGGTGGGCAGTTCTTC.